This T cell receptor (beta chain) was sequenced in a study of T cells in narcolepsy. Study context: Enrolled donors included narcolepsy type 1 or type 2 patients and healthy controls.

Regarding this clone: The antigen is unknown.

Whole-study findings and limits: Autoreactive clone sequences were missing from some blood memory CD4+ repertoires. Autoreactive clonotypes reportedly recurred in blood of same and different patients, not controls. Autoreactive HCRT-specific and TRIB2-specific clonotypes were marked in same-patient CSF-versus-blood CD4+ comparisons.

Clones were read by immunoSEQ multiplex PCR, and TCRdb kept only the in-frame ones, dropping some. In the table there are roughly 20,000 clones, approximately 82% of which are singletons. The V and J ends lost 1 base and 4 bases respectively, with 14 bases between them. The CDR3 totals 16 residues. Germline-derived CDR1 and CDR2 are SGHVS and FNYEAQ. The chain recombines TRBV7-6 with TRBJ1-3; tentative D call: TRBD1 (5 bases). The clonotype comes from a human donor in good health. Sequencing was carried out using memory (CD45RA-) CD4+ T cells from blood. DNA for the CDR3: TGTGCCAGCAGCTTAGAGGCAGGGAAATACGGAAACACCATATATTTT. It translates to CASSLEAGKYGNTIYF.